These 9 T cell receptor beta chains were all obtained from the same sample, sequenced in a study of T-cell reconstitution after alpha-beta-depleted transplantation in children. Unique molecular identifiers were incorporated during preparation of the TCRbeta library. Via MiXCR, TCRdb re-called the PCR reads, giving one row per CDR3 protein. The repertoire holds fewer than 750,000 distinct CDR3 sequences, with roughly 24% as singletons. This sample comprised PBMCs, mostly from graft donor cells, obtained 360 days after TCRalphabeta/CD19-depleted stem cell transplant. The receptors originated from a boy under two years old who had a stem cell transplant for acute myeloid leukemia, so the T cells may come from the graft donor.

This clonotype was counted only a few times. In DNA form, the CDR3 reads TGTGCCACCAGTGGTAAGGGCCTAGCGGGGGTCCTCGGGAATGAGCAGTTCTTC. This codes for CATSGKGLAGVLGNEQFF. V is TRBV24-1 and J is TRBJ2-1; 10 bases line up with TRBD2. Germline trimming cut 5 bases from V and 7 bases from J; bases unmatched to any gene: 16. CDR3 size: 18 residues. Germline CDR1 is KGHDR and CDR2 is SFDVKD.

In its sample, this clonotype was seen a few times. This sequence joins TRBV29-1 and TRBJ1-1, with D uncertain. From germline, CDR1 is SQVTM and CDR2 ANQGSEA. The CDR3 runs 13 residues. Trimming left V 2 bases short and J 0 bases short, with 7 bases between. CDR3 amino acids: CSVEMTLNTEAFF. CDR3 in DNA: TGCAGCGTTGAAATGACACTGAACACTGAAGCTTTCTTT.

The V call is TRBV6-1, the J call TRBJ2-1; no clear D gene. The CDR3 has 13 amino acids. V shed 3 bases and J shed 5 bases, with 8 bases lying between them. CDR1 is MNHNS and CDR2 is SASEGT in the germline V gene. This CDR3 is CASSETNNNEQFF. The CDR3 region has the DNA TGTGCCAGCAGTGAGACAAATAACAATGAGCAGTTCTTC.

This clonotype appeared many times. CDR3 residues: CASSPGTAYEQYF. CDR3 nucleotide sequence: TGCGCCAGCAGCCCCGGGACAGCCTACGAGCAGTACTTC. This chain joins TRBV5-1 and TRBJ2-7; 7 bases match TRBD1. The V gene's germline CDR1 is SGHRS and CDR2 YFSETQ. The V and J ends lost 4 bases and 2 bases, in that order; junction bases with no gene match: 3. The CDR3 has 13 amino acids.

The chain carries TRBV20-1 and TRBJ2-5; unclear D gene. V lost 5 bases and J 2 bases, leaving 12 bases between the germline ends. This CDR3 region has 13 residues. CDR1 is DFQATT and CDR2 is SNEGSKA in the germline V gene (reference sequence). Written as DNA, the CDR3 is TGCAGTGCTCTAGGTCTGGGACAAGAGACCCAGTACTTC. Its protein product is CSALGLGQETQYF.

The chain employs TRBV18 and TRBJ1-1; 7 nucleotides align to TRBD1. Per the germline V gene, CDR1 is KGHSH and CDR2 is LQKENI. The length of the CDR3 is 16 residues. The junction had 12 bases not matched to a gene; V was cut back by 3 bases and J by 5 bases. The CDR3 protein is CASSPNDRDWSTEAFF. In DNA form, the CDR3 reads TGTGCCAGCTCACCTAATGACAGGGACTGGAGTACTGAAGCTTTCTTT. The complete variable domain, with remaining parts taken from reference TRBV18 and TRBJ1-1, reads NAGVMQNPRHLVRRRGQEARLRCSPMKGHSHVYWYRQLPEEGLKFMVYLQKENIIDESGMPKERFSAEFPKEGPSILRIQQVVRGDSAAYFCASSPNDRDWSTEAFFGQGTRLTVV.

This clonotype was seen a few times. The chain's CDR3 is CASSPGLAGGGDTQYF. CDR3 DNA sequence: TGTGCCAGCAGCCCTGGACTAGCGGGGGGTGGGGATACGCAGTATTTT. The chain combines TRBV12-3 or TRBV12-4 with TRBJ2-3; 14 positions match TRBD2. With 6 bases clipped from V and 6 bases from J, the junction kept 8 bases outside the gene matches. This CDR3 is 16 amino acids long.

In its sample, this clonotype was seen many times. J is TRBJ2-7 and V is TRBV20-1; a weak D match, TRBD1 (6 bases). The germline V and J ends were trimmed by 6 bases and 1 base, with 13 bases remaining between them. The CDR3 runs 13 residues. From germline, CDR1 is DFQATT and CDR2 SNEGSKA (reference sequence). The CDR3 sequence is CSARADSSYEQYF. In DNA form, the CDR3 reads TGCAGTGCCCGAGCGGACAGTTCCTACGAGCAGTACTTC.

The chain couples TRBV20-1 to TRBJ2-3, with unresolved D. CDR1 and CDR2 from the germline V gene are DFQATT and SNEGSKA (reference sequence). There are 14 residues in the CDR3. V was pared by 6 bases and J by 1 base, with 14 bases between. CDR3 region: CSALAPTGTDTQYF. CDR3 DNA sequence: TGCAGTGCCTTAGCCCCCACTGGCACAGATACGCAGTATTTT.